This entry concerns a single TCR beta chain. V lost 1 base to trimming and J lost 1 base, with 10 bases between them. The CDR3 is 15 amino acids. Germline CDR1 reads MNHEY; CDR2 reads SMNVEV (reference sequence). Vbeta (60) and Jbeta (13) primers were used in the PCR. The method was immunoSEQ multiplex PCR; TCRdb's version includes in-frame clones alone and lacks a portion of them. The data contain some 140,000 clones, 70% to 80% of them seen just once; the ten biggest clones take up around 7.2%. This sample was included in a study of cytomegalovirus exposure and HLA in healthy donors. This clonotype was sampled from a man younger than 40 in good health and CMV-seropositive. Material: PBMCs. The chain couples TRBV27 to TRBJ1-1; D ambiguous. CDR3 DNA: TGTGCCAGCAGTTTATTATGGGGAGCGAACACTGAAGCTTTCTTT. Protein product: CASSLLWGANTEAFF.